The rows below give T cell receptor beta chains drawn from one sample of a study of cytomegalovirus exposure and HLA in healthy donors. The data were produced by immunoSEQ multiplex PCR, yet TCRdb's version contains in-frame clones alone and is incomplete. Of about 160,000 clones in the sample, 65% to 90% were seen once. Input material: PBMCs. These receptor sequences come from a man aged 45-60 years in good health and CMV-seropositive. CDR3s include the opening cysteine and the closing phenylalanine or tryptophan. D genes are given only for firm matches. Some rows have no size entry. The others give once, few or many, or a class for an expanded clone.

V gene	J gene	D gene	clone size	CDR3 protein	CDR3 DNA
TRBV19	TRBJ2-7	.	.	CASSISLSYEQYF	TGTGCCAGTAGTATCTCACTCTCCTACGAGCAGTACTTC
TRBV11-3	TRBJ1-6	.	.	CASSLDGAGSSSYNSPLHF	TGTGCCAGCAGCTTAGATGGTGCAGGAAGTAGCTCCTATAATTCACCCCTCCACTTT
TRBV7-8	TRBJ2-1	.	.	CASSLWASNEQFF	TGTGCCAGCAGCTTATGGGCTAGCAACGAGCAGTTCTTC
TRBV10-1	TRBJ2-5	TRBD2	.	CASAGDRETQYF	TGCGCCAGCGCGGGGGACCGAGAGACCCAGTACTTC
TRBV10-1	TRBJ2-7	TRBD1	.	CASSGDRFTYEQYF	TGCGCCAGCAGTGGGGACAGGTTCACCTACGAGCAGTACTTC
TRBV19	TRBJ1-6	TRBD1	.	CASSNGQGRHNSPLHF	TGTGCCAGTAGTAACGGACAGGGGAGGCATAATTCACCCCTCCACTTT
TRBV14	TRBJ2-5	TRBD1	once	CASSRLQGAKETQYF	TGTGCCAGCAGCCGACTACAGGGGGCAAAAGAGACCCAGTACTTC
TRBV6-1	TRBJ2-2	TRBD1	.	CASRLGTGIAGELFF	TGTGCCAGCAGACTCGGGACAGGGATAGCCGGGGAGCTGTTTTTT
TRBV7-2	TRBJ1-3	.	once	CASSPYTGNTIYF	TGTGCCAGCAGCCCATACACCGGAAACACCATATATTTT
TRBV11-2	TRBJ1-2	TRBD1	.	CASSFKGGQGAYGYTF	TGTGCCAGCAGCTTTAAGGGGGGACAGGGGGCCTATGGCTACACCTTC
TRBV6-6	TRBJ1-2	.	once	CASGSEGAATNYGYTF	TGTGCCAGCGGGTCTGAAGGGGCTGCTACTAACTATGGCTACACCTTC
TRBV6-5	TRBJ1-4	.	once	CASRNFGGMNEKLFF	TGTGCCAGCAGGAACTTCGGGGGGATGAATGAAAAACTGTTTTTT
TRBV5-1	TRBJ2-7	TRBD1	once	CASSRDRGQEQYF	TGCGCCAGCAGCCGGGACAGGGGGCAAGAGCAGTACTTC
TRBV2	TRBJ2-7	.	.	CASTSDRNRGHEQYF	TGTGCCAGCACCTCCGACAGGAACCGAGGGCACGAGCAGTACTTC
TRBV5-1	TRBJ2-3	TRBD2	.	CASSLELAGGGADTQYF	TGCGCCAGCAGCTTGGAGCTAGCGGGAGGAGGCGCAGATACGCAGTATTTT
TRBV4-1	TRBJ1-5	.	.	CASSLAGQGPQPQHF	TGCGCCAGCAGCCTGGCGGGGCAGGGTCCCCAGCCCCAGCATTTT
TRBV4-1	TRBJ1-5	.	.	CASSQDPHGNQPQHF	TGCGCCAGCAGCCAAGACCCACACGGCAATCAGCCCCAGCATTTT
TRBV11-2	TRBJ1-6	TRBD1	.	CASKGQGRSSPLHF	TGTGCCAGCAAGGGACAGGGAAGAAGTTCACCCCTCCACTTT
TRBV5-1	TRBJ2-5	TRBD2	few	CASSSGLAGGQETQYF	TGCGCCAGCAGCTCTGGACTAGCGGGAGGGCAAGAGACCCAGTACTTC
TRBV6-6	TRBJ1-2	TRBD1	.	CASSKDRGANYGYTF	TGTGCCAGCAGTAAGGACAGGGGAGCTAACTATGGCTACACCTTC
TRBV27	TRBJ1-1	.	few	CASSLRENLPAFF	TGTGCCAGCAGTTTACGGGAAAACCTTCCGGCTTTCTTT
TRBV10-2	TRBJ1-1	TRBD1	.	CASSGQGATEAFF	TGCGCCAGCTCGGGACAGGGGGCCACTGAAGCTTTCTTT
TRBV7-7	TRBJ2-5	TRBD2	.	CASSRAGELETQYF	TGTGCTAGCAGCCGAGCGGGAGAGTTGGAGACCCAGTACTTC
TRBV15	TRBJ1-6	TRBD1	.	CATSRDDRANSPLHF	TGTGCCACCAGCAGAGATGACAGGGCGAACTCACCCCTCCACTTT
TRBV11-3	TRBJ2-1	TRBD1	once	CASSFQGQRNEQFF	TGTGCCAGCAGCTTCCAGGGACAGAGGAATGAGCAGTTCTTC
TRBV11-2	TRBJ2-2	TRBD2	.	CASSLGLAGGRTGELFF	TGTGCCAGCAGCTTAGGGCTAGCGGGGGGAAGGACCGGGGAGCTGTTTTTT
TRBV11-2	TRBJ2-1	TRBD1	.	CASSFTTGAAYNEQFF	TGTGCCAGCAGCTTCACTACAGGGGCTGCCTACAATGAGCAGTTCTTC
TRBV27	TRBJ2-5	TRBD1	.	CASSFRQGKETQYF	TGTGCCAGCAGTTTTCGACAGGGTAAAGAGACCCAGTACTTC
TRBV14	TRBJ1-1	.	.	CASSQYIKSTEAFF	TGTGCCAGCAGCCAGTATATAAAGAGCACTGAAGCTTTCTTT